The present T cell receptor beta chain was sequenced within a study of blood T cell repertoires in COVID-19. Study background: T cells, B-cell-depleted T cells, or PBMCs supplied cDNA or gDNA.

Study processing details: How many nucleated cells were present was estimated from reference gene primer amplification. Data came from immunoSEQ multiplex PCR; TCRdb stores just in-frame clones and leaves some out. The DNA was the basis for D and trimming; V, J and clone size are from that table. The repertoire holds about 280,000 clones, roughly 90% seen once, with about 1.7% in the top ten. CDR1 is SGHAT and CDR2 is FQNNGV in the germline V gene. J lost 0 bases, V lost 4 bases, and 3 bases had no gene match. The CDR3 sequence is 16 residues long. Recruitment covered about two dozen US areas and drew participants whose ages spanned roughly 18 to 100 years. Participant reports of clinical history set cohort assignment.

The rearrangement uses TRBV11-2 and TRBJ1-3; TRBD1 aligns across 10 bases. Source material: PBMCs or T cells enriched from blood (not recorded which). This clonotype was obtained from a woman younger than 30 with acute COVID-19. The CDR3 DNA follows: TGTGCCAGCAGCTCCGGGACAGGGGTCTCTGGAAACACCATATATTTT. Encoded protein: CASSSGTGVSGNTIYF.